A selection of T cell receptor beta chains follows, all from one sample in a study of T cells in narcolepsy. Here immunoSEQ multiplex PCR was the method, and the copy in TCRdb shows in-frame clones only, minus some. The data show about 34,000 clones, 82% seen once. The sequenced material came from CD45RA- memory CD4+ T cells from PBMCs. All receptors derive from a human donor with narcolepsy. Each CDR3 is given with its conserved first and last residue. A D gene is named only where the DNA matches it firmly. Not all rows give a size; the values are once, few, many and, for expanded clones, a class.

d_gene: .
j_gene: TRBJ1-1
v_gene: TRBV7-2
abundance: .
CDR3aa: CASSLGRNTEAFF
CDR3nt: TGTGCCAGCAGCTTAGGTCGTAACACTGAAGCTTTCTTT

d_gene: TRBD1
j_gene: TRBJ2-2
v_gene: TRBV6-1
abundance: .
CDR3aa: CASSRGQFGTGELFF
CDR3nt: TGTGCCAGCAGCCGGGGACAGTTTGGCACCGGGGAGCTGTTTTTT

d_gene: .
j_gene: TRBJ1-5
v_gene: TRBV10-3
abundance: .
CDR3aa: CATTEDILGQPQHF
CDR3nt: TGTGCCACTACAGAGGACATTCTTGGTCAGCCCCAGCATTTT

d_gene: .
j_gene: TRBJ2-3
v_gene: TRBV5-1
abundance: .
CDR3aa: CASSLEPRTDTQYF
CDR3nt: TGCGCCAGCAGCTTGGAGCCGCGCACAGATACGCAGTATTTT

d_gene: TRBD2
j_gene: TRBJ2-7
v_gene: TRBV19
abundance: once
CDR3aa: CASSSGGGIHEQYF
CDR3nt: TGTGCCAGTAGTAGCGGGGGAGGAATTCACGAGCAGTACTTC

d_gene: .
j_gene: TRBJ1-2
v_gene: TRBV5-5
abundance: few
CDR3aa: CASSLSPGLYGYTF
CDR3nt: TGTGCCAGCAGCTTGAGTCCAGGGCTTTATGGCTACACCTTC

d_gene: TRBD2
j_gene: TRBJ2-3
v_gene: TRBV29-1
abundance: .
CDR3aa: CSVALAGGRNTQYF
CDR3nt: TGCAGCGTTGCTTTAGCGGGGGGCCGAAATACGCAGTATTTT

d_gene: TRBD1
j_gene: TRBJ1-6
v_gene: TRBV9
abundance: .
CDR3aa: CASSVDGTGNSPLHF
CDR3nt: TGTGCCAGCAGCGTAGATGGGACAGGGAATTCACCCCTCCACTTT

d_gene: .
j_gene: TRBJ2-3
v_gene: TRBV5-1
abundance: .
CDR3aa: CASSSDPGDTDTQYF
CDR3nt: TGCGCCAGCAGCTCCGATCCGGGAGACACAGATACGCAGTATTTT

d_gene: TRBD1
j_gene: TRBJ2-5
v_gene: TRBV19
abundance: once
CDR3aa: CASRDRDRQETQYF
CDR3nt: TGTGCCAGTAGAGACCGGGACAGACAAGAGACCCAGTACTTC

d_gene: .
j_gene: TRBJ2-5
v_gene: TRBV27
abundance: once
CDR3aa: CASSFSGETQYF
CDR3nt: TGTGCCAGCAGCTTTTCGGGGGAGACCCAGTACTTC